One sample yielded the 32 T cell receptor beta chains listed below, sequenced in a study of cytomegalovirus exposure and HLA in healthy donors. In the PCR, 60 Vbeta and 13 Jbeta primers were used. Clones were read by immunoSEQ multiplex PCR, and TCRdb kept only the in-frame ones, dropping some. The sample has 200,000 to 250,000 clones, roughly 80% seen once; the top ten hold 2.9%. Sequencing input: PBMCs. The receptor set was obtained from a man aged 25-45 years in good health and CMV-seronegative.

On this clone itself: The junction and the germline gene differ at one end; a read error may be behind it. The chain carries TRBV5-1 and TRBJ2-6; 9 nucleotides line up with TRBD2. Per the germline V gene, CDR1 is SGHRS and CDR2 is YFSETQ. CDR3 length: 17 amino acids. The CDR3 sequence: CASSLGLADTGASVLTF. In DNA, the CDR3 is TGCGCCAGCAGCTTGGGACTAGCGGATACTGGGGCCAGCGTCCTGACTTTC.

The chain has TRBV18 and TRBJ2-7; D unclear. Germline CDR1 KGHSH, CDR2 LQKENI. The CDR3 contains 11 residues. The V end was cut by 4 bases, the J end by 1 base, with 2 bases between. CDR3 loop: CASSLSYEQYF. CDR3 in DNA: TGTGCCAGCTCACTATCCTACGAGCAGTACTTC.

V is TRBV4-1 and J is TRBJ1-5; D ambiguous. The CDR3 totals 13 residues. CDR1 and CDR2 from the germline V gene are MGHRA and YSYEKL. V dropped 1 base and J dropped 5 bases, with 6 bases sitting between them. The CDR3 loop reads CASSQALDQPQHF. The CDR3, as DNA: TGCGCCAGCAGCCAAGCCCTCGATCAGCCCCAGCATTTT.

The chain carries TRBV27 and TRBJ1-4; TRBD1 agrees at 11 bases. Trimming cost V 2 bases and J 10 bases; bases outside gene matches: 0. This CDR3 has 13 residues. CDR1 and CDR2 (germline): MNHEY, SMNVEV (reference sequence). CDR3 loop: CASSLGQGAKLFF. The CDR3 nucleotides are TGTGCCAGCAGTTTAGGACAGGGGGCAAAACTGTTTTTT.

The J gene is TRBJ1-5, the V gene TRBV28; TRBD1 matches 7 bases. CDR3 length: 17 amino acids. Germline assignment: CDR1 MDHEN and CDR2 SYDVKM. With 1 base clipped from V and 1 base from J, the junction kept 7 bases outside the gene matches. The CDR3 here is CASSLLKGGLSNQPQHF. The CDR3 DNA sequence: TGTGCCAGCAGTTTATTAAAAGGGGGCTTGAGCAATCAGCCCCAGCATTTT.

CDR3 coding DNA: TGCGCCAGCAGCCAAGGGTCAGGGGGTAGCTCCTACGAGCAGTACTTC. Translating it yields CASSQGSGGSSYEQYF. This chain uses TRBV4-1 with TRBJ2-5; 7 bases are a match to TRBD1. The assigned J gene may be wrong: the sequence end matches TRBJ2-7 better. Germline V gene sequence: CDR1 MGHRA, CDR2 YSYEKL. This CDR3 region has 16 residues.

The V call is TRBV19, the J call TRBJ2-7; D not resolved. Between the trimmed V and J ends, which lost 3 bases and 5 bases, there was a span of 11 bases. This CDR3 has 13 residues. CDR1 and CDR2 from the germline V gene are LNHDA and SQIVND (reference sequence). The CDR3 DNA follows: TGTGCCAGTAGTATCACCAGTTTCGACGAGCAGTACTTC. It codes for CASSITSFDEQYF.

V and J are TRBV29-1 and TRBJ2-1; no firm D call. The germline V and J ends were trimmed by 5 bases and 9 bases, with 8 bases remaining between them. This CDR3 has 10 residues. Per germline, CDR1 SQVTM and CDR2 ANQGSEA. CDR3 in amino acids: CSVSKPEQFF. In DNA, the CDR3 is TGCAGCGTTTCAAAGCCTGAGCAGTTCTTC.

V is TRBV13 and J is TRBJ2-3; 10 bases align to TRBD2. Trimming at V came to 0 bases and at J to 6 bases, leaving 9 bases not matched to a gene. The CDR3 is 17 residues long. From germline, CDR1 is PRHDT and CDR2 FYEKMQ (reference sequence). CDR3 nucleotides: TGTGCCAGCAGCTTAGGCCTCCAGCGGGGGGGCCTTGATACGCAGTATTTT. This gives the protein CASSLGLQRGGLDTQYF.

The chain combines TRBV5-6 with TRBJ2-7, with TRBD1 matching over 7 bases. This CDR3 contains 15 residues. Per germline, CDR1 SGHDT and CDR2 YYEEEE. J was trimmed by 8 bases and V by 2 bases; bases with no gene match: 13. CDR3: CASSLDRVRPPQQYF. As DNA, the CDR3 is TGTGCCAGCAGCTTAGACAGGGTGAGGCCCCCGCAGCAGTACTTC.

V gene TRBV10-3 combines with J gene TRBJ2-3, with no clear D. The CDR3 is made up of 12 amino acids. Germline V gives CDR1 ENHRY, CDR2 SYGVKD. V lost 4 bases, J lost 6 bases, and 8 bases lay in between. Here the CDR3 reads CAISGGGDTQYF. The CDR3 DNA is TGTGCCATCAGTGGAGGTGGCGATACGCAGTATTTT.

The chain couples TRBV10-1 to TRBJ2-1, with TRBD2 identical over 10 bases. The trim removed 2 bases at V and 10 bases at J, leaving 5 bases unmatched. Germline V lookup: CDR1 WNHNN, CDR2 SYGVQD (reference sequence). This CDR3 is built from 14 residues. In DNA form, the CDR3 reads TGCGCCAGCAGTGAGAGCGGGGGGGCCGGGGAGCAGTTCTTC. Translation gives CASSESGGAGEQFF.

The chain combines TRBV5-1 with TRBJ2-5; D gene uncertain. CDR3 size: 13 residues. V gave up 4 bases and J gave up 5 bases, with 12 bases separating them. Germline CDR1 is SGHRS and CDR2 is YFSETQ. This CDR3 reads CASSDQVGETQYF. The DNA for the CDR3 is TGCGCCAGCAGCGATCAGGTCGGCGAGACCCAGTACTTC.

For the CDR3, the DNA is TGCGCCAGCAGCCTGTATGAGGGCAATGAGCAGTTCTTC. This codes for CASSLYEGNEQFF. This chain uses TRBV5-1 with TRBJ2-1, with TRBD2 as a possible D gene (5 bases). The ends were cut back, 4 bases at V and 6 bases at J, with 11 bases in the middle. Per the germline V gene, CDR1 is SGHRS and CDR2 is YFSETQ. CDR3 size: 13 residues.

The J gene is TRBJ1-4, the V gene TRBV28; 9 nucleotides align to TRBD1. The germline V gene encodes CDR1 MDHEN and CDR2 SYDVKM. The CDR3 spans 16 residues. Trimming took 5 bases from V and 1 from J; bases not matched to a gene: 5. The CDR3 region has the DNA TGTGCCAGCAGTCGCCCGGGACAGGGAACTAATGAAAAACTGTTTTTT. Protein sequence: CASSRPGQGTNEKLFF.

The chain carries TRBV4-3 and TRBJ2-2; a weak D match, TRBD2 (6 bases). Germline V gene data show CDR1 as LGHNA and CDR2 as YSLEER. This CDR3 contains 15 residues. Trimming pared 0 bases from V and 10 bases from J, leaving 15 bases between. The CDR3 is CASSQDRAGQPELFF. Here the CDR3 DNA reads TGCGCCAGCAGCCAAGATAGGGCGGGGCAACCGGAGCTGTTTTTT.

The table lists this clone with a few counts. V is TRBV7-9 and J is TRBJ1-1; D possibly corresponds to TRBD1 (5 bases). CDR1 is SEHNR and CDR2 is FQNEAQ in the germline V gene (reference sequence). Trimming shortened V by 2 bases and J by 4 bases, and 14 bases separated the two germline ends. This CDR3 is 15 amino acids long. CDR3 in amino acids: CASSLSGASSTEAFF. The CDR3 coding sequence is TGTGCCAGCAGCTTATCTGGGGCCTCGTCCACTGAAGCTTTCTTT.

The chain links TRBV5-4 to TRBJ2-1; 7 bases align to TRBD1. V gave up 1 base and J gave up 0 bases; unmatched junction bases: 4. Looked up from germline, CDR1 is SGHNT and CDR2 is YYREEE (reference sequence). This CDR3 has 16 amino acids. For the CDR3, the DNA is TGTGCCAGCAGCTTGACAGGGGCGGGCTCCTACAATGAGCAGTTCTTC. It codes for CASSLTGAGSYNEQFF. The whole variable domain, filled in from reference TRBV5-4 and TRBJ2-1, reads ETGVTQSPTHLIKTRGQQVTLRCSSQSGHNTVSWYQQALGQGPQFIFQYYREEENGRGNFPPRFSGLQFPNYSSELNVNALELDDSALYLCASSLTGAGSYNEQFFGPGTRLTVL.

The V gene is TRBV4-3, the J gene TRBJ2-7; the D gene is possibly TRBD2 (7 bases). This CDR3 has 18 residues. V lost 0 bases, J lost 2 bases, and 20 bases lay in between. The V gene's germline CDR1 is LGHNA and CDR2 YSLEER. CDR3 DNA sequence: TGCGCCAGCAGCCAAGATAAGGCCCGGAGGGGGGGGGCCTACGAGCAGTACTTC. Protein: CASSQDKARRGGAYEQYF.

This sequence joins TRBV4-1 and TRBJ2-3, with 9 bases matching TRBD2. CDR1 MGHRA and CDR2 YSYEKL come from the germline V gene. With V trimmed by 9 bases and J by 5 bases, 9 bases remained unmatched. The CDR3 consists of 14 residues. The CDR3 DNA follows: TGCGCCAGTAGACAAGCGGGGGGAAAAGATACGCAGTATTTT. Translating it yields CASRQAGGKDTQYF.

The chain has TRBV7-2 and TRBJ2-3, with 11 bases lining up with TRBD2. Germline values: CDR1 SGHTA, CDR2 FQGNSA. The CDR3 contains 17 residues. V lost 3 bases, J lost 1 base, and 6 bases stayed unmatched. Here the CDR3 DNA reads TGTGCCAGCAGCTTCACTAGCGGGGGTATCGGCACAGATACGCAGTATTTT. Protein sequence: CASSFTSGGIGTDTQYF.

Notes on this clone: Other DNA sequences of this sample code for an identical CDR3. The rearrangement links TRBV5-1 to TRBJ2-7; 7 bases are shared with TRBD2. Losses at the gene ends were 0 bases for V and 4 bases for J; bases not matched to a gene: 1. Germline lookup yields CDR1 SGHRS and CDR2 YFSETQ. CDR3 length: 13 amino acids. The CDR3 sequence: CASSLGGGYEQYF. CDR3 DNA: TGCGCCAGCAGCTTGGGCGGGGGTTACGAGCAGTACTTC.

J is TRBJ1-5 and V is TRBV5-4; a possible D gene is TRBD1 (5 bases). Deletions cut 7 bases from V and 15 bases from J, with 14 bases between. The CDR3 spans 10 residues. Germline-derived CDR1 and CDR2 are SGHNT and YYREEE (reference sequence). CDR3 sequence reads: CASDRMIGHF. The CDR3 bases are TGTGCCAGCGACAGAATGATAGGGCATTTT.

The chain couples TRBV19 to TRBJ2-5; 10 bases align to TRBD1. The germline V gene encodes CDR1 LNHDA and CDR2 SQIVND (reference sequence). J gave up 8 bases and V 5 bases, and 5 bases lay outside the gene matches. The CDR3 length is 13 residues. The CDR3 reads CASSPGQGGTQYF. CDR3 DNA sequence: TGTGCCAGTAGTCCTGGACAGGGGGGAACCCAGTACTTC.

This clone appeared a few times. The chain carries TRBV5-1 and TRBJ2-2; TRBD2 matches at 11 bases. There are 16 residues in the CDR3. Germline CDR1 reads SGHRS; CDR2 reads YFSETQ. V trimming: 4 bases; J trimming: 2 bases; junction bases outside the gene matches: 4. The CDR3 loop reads CASSILAGGNTGELFF. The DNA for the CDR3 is TGCGCCAGCAGCATCCTAGCGGGGGGTAACACCGGGGAGCTGTTTTTT.

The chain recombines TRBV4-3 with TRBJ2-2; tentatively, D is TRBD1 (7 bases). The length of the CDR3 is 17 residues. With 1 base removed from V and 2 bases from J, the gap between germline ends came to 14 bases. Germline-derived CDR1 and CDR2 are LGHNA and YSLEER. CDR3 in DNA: TGCGCCAGCAGCCAAGGGCAGGGGGGCCTAAACACCGGGGAGCTGTTTTTT. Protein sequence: CASSQGQGGLNTGELFF.

In nucleotides, the CDR3 is TGTGCCAGCAGGACAGGGGGCGGGGAGCTGTTTTTT. It codes for CASRTGGGELFF. The chain combines TRBV2 with TRBJ2-2; 9 bases fit TRBD1. The CDR3 has 12 residues. V trimming: 6 bases; J trimming: 7 bases; junction bases outside the gene matches: 0. CDR1 and CDR2 (germline): SNHLY, FYNNEI.

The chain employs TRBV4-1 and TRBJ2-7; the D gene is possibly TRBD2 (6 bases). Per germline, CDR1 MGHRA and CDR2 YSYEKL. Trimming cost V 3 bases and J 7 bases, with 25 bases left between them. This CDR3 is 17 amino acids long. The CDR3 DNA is TGCGCCAGCAGCCACCCCGGGGGTAAGTCGGCTACTGAAGAGCAGTACTTC. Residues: CASSHPGGKSATEEQYF.

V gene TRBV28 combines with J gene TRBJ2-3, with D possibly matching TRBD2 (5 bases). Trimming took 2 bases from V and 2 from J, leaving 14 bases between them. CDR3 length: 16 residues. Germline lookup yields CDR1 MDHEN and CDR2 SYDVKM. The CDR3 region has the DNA TGTGCCAGCAGTTTAACCCGGACTGGTTACACAGATACGCAGTATTTT. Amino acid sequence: CASSLTRTGYTDTQYF.

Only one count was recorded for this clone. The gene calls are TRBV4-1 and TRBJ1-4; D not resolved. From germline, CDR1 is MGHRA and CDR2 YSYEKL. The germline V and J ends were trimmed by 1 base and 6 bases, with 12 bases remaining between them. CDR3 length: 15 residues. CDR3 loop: CASSQGHALYEKLFF. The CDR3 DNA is TGCGCCAGCAGCCAAGGACATGCTTTGTATGAAAAACTGTTTTTT.

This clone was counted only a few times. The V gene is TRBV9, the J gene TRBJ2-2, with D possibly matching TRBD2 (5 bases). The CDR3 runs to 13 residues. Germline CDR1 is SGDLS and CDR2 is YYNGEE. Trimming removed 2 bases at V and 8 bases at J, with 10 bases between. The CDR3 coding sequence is TGTGCCAGCAGCGTTTCCCCGGGAGGGGAGCTGTTTTTT. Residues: CASSVSPGGELFF.

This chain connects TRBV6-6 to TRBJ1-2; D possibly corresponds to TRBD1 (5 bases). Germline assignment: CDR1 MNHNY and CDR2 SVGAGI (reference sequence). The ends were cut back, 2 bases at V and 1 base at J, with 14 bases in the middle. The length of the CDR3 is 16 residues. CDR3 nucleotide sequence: TGTGCCAGCAGTTACCCTCGCACCGGGGGTAACTATGGCTACACCTTC. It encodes CASSYPRTGGNYGYTF.